The clone carrying this TCR beta chain has a handful of counts. A read error may account for a junction end that differs from germline. A J-beta primer mix and a sample-barcoded 5' primer were used in a second PCR of about 7 to 12 cycles. TCRdb used MiXCR to reprocess the 5' RACE reads, holding one entry per CDR3 protein. The sample has 1.8 million or so distinct CDR3 sequences; roughly two fifths are singletons. This entry is derived from a study of blood T cells in healthy people across ages. This TCR derives from a human donor in good health. Sequences were obtained from blood.

The CDR3 here is CASSPYMTNTEAFF. CDR3 nucleotide sequence: TGTGCTAGCAGCCCCTATATGACGAACACTGAAGCTTTCTTT. The chain employs TRBV7-8 and TRBJ1-1; no firm D call. The CDR3 runs 14 residues. Germline-derived CDR1 and CDR2 are SGHVS and FQNEAQ.